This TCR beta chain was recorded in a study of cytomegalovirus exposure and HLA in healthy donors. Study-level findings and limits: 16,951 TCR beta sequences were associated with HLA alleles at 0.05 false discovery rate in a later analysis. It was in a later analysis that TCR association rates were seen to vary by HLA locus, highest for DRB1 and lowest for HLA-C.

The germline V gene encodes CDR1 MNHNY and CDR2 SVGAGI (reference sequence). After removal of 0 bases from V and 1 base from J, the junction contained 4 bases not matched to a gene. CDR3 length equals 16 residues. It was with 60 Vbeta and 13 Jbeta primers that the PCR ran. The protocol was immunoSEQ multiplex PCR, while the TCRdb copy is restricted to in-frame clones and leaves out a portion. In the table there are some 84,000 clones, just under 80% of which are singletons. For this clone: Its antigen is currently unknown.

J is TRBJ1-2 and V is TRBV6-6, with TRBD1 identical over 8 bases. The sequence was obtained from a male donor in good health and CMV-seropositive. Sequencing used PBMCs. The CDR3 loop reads CASSYSLTGVNYGYTF. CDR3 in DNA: TGTGCCAGCAGTTACTCCTTGACAGGGGTTAACTATGGCTACACCTTC.